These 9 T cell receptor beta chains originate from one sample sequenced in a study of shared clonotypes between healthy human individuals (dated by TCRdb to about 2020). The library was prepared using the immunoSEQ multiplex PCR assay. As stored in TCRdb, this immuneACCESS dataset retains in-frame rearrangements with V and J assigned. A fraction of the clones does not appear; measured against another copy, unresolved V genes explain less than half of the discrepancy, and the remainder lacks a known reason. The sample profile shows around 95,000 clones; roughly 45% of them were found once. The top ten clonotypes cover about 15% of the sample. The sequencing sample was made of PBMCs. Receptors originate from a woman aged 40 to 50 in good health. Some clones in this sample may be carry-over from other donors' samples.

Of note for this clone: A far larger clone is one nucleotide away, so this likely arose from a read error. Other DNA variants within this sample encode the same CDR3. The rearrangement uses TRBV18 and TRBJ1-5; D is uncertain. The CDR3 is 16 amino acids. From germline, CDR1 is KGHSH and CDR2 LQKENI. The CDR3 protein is CASSPLPQSSNQPQHF. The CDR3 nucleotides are TGTGCCAGCTCACCATTACCACAGAGTAGCAATCAGCCCCAGCATTTC.

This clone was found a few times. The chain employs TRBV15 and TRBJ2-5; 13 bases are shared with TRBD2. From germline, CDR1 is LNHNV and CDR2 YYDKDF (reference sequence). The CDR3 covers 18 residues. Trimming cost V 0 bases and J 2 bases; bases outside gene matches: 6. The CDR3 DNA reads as TGTGCCACCAGCAGAGACGGACTAGCGGGAGTGGGGCAAGAGACCCAGTACTTC. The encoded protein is CATSRDGLAGVGQETQYF.

CDR3 protein: CAWSLTGLAGGKNTGELFF. The DNA for the CDR3 is TGTGCCTGGAGCCTAACGGGACTAGCGGGAGGAAAGAACACCGGGGAGCTGTTTTTT. V is TRBV30 and J is TRBJ2-2; 15 positions agree with TRBD2. This CDR3 has 19 residues. Germline lookup yields CDR1 GTSNPN and CDR2 SVGIG (reference sequence). V was pared by 3 bases and J by 1 base, with 9 bases of the junction left unmatched.

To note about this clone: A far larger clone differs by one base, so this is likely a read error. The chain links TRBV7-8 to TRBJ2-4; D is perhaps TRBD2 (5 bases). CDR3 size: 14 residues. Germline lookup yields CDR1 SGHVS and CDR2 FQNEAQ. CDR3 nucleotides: TGTGCCAGCAGCTTCATGGGAGTTGAAAACACTCAGTACTTC. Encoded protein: CASSFMGVENTQYF. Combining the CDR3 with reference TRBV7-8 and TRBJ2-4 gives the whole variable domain GAGVSQSPRYKVAKRGQDVALRCDPISGHVSLFWYQQALGQGPEFLTYFQNEAQLDKSGLPSDRFFAERPEGSVSTLKIQRTQQEDSAVYLCASSFMGVENTQYFGAGTRLSVL.

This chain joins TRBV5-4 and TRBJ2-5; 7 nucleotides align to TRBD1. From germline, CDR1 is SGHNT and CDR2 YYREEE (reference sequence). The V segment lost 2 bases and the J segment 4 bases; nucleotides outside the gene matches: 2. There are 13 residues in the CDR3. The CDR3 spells CASSFRTGETQYF. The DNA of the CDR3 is TGTGCCAGCAGCTTCCGGACAGGAGAGACCCAGTACTTC.

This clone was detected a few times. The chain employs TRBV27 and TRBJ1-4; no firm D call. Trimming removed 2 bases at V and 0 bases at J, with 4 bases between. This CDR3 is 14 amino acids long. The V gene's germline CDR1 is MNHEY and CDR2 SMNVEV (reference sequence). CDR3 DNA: TGTGCCAGCAGTTTAGCTGCAACTAATGAAAAACTGTTTTTT. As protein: CASSLAATNEKLFF. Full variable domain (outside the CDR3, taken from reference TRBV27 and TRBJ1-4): EAQVTQNPRYLITVTGKKLTVTCSQNMNHEYMSWYRQDPGLGLRQIYYSMNVEVTDKGDVPEGYKVSRKEKRNFPLILESPSPNQTSLYFCASSLAATNEKLFFGSGTQLSVL.

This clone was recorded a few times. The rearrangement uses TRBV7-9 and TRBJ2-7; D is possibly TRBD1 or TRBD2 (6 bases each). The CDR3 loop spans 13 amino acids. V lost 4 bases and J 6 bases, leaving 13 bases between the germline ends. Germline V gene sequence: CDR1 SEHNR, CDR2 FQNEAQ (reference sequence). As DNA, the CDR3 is TGTGCCAGCAGCTATTTACAGGGAGGCGAGCAGTACTTC. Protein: CASSYLQGGEQYF.

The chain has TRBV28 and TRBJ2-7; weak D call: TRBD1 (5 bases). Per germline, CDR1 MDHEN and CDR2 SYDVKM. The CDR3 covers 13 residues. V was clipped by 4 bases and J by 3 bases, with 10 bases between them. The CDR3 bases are TGTGCCAGCAGTTCAATTGACAGCTACGAGCAGTACTTC. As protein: CASSSIDSYEQYF. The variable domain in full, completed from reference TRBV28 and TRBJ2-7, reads DVKVTQSSRYLVKRTGEKVFLECVQDMDHENMFWYRQDPGLGLRLIYFSYDVKMKEKGDIPEGYSVSREKKERFSLILESASTNQTSMYLCASSSIDSYEQYFGPGTRLTVT.

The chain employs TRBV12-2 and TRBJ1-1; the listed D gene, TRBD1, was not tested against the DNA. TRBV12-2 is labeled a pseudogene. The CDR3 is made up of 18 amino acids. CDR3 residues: CASRFTRGRVVLHTEAFF. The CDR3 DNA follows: TGTGCAAGTCGCTTCACCAGGGGCCGGGTGGTTTTGCACACTGAAGCTTTCTTT.